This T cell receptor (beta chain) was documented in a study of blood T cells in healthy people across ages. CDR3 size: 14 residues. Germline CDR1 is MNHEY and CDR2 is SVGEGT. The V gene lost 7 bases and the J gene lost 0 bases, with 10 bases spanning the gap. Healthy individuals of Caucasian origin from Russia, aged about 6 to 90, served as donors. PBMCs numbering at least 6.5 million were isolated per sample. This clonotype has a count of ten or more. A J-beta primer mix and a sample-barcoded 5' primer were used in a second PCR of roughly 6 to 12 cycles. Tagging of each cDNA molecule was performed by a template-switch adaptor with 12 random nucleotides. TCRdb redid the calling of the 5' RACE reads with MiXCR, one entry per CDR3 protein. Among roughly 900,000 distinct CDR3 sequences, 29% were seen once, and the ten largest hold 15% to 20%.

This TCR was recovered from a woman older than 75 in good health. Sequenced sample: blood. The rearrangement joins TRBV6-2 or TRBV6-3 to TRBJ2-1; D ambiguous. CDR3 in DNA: TGTGCCAGCACCCAAAGGCCCTCCTACAATGAGCAGTTCTTC. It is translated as CASTQRPSYNEQFF.